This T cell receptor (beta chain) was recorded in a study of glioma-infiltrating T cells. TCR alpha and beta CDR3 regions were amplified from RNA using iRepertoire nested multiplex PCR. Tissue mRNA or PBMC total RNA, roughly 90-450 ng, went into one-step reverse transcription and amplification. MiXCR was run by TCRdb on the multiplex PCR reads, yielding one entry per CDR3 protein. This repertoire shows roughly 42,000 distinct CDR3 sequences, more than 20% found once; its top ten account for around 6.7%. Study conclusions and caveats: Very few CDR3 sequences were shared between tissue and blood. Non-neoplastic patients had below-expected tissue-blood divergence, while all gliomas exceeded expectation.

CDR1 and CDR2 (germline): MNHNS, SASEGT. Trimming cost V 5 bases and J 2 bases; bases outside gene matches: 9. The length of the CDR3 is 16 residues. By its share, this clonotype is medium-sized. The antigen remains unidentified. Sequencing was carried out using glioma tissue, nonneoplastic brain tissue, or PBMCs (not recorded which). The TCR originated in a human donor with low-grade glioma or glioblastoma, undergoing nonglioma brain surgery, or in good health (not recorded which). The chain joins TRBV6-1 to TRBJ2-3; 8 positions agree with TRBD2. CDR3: CASSLAQRGFTDTQYF. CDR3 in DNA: TGTGCCAGCAGTCTCGCTCAGCGGGGGTTCACAGATACGCAGTATTTT.